This TCR beta chain was sequenced for a study of OX40 agonist ivuxolimab in advanced cancers. Study-wide results and caveats: At doses 0.1 to 3.0 mg/kg, CD4+ and CD8+ clones expanded.

As for this clone: Its antigen is undetermined.

Libraries were prepared by immunoSEQ multiplex PCR; TCRdb keeps only in-frame clonotypes and omits some of them. The data contain approximately 94,000 clones, less than 95% of them singletons. The receptor was isolated from an adult with an advanced solid tumor such as melanoma, head and neck, liver or kidney cancer. The specimen comprised CD4+ or CD8+ T cells sorted from blood, sampled in a trial of the OX40 agonist ivuxolimab.

The DNA for the CDR3 is TGTGCCAGCAGCTTAGCGAAATTATTTGGCAGACCGAACACCGGGGAGCTGTTTTTT. Translated: CASSLAKLFGRPNTGELFF. This chain links TRBV7-6 with TRBJ2-2; no reliable D call. The CDR3 covers 19 residues. Germline CDR1 and CDR2: SGHVS and FNYEAQ. Trimming pared 0 bases from V and 0 bases from J, leaving 17 bases between. Full variable domain (remainder filled in from reference TRBV7-6 and TRBJ2-2): GAGVSQSPRYKVTKRGQDVALRCDPISGHVSLYWYRQALGQGPEFLTYFNYEAQQDKSGLPNDRFSAERPEGSISTLTIQRTEQRDSAMYRCASSLAKLFGRPNTGELFFGEGSRLTVL.